This T cell receptor (beta chain) was captured by sequencing in a study of shared clonotypes between healthy human individuals. Assay used: immunoSEQ multiplex PCR; TCRdb lists only in-frame clones, some missing. Among about a million clones listed, 70% to 85% were seen once. V was clipped by 3 bases and J by 4 bases, with 10 bases between them. Germline V gene data show CDR1 as SGHTS and CDR2 as YDEGEE. This CDR3 is built from 13 residues. As regards this clone: Its specificity is unknown.

Study conclusions and caveats: Researchers sampled only blood; tissue repertoires likely differ.

This TCR was recovered from a man between 18 and 35 years old in good health. Some clones in this sample may be carry-over from other donors' samples. Material: memory CD4+ T cells from PBMCs. Noted subset: CD45RA-negative fraction. The chain recombines TRBV5-8 with TRBJ1-2, with unresolved D. DNA for the CDR3: TGTGCCAGCAGCTCCGCCCATTCCTATGGCTACACCTTC. This gives the protein CASSSAHSYGYTF.